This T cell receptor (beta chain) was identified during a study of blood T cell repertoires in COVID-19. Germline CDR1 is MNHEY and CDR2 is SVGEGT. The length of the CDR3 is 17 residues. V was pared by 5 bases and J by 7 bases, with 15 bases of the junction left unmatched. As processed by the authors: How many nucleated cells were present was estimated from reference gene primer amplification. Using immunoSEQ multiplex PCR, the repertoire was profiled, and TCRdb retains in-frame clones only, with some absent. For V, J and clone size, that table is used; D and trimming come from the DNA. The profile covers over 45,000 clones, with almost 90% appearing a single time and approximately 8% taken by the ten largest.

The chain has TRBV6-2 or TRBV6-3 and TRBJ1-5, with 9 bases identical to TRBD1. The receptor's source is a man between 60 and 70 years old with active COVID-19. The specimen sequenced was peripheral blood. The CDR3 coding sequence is TGTGCCAGCAGTCAAAATACCGGGACAGGGAAAGCCCAGCCCCAGCATTTT. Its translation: CASSQNTGTGKAQPQHF.